This T cell receptor (beta chain) was captured by sequencing in a study of cytomegalovirus exposure and HLA in healthy donors. Amplification used 60 Vbeta primers and 13 Jbeta primers. TCRdb keeps only in-frame clones here, not all; method: immunoSEQ multiplex PCR. Of over 150,000 clones in the sample, around 80% were seen once. CDR1 and CDR2 from the germline V gene are MNHEY and SMNVEV (reference sequence). V lost 5 bases and J lost 5, with 15 bases in between. This CDR3 has 14 residues. Concerning this clone itself: Antigen specificity is unknown.

Study-wide results and caveats: An analysis done earlier found most TCR beta V segments productive about 90% or about 30% of the time. A later analysis found common viral pathogens apparently linked to several of the most significant clusters.

This sequence was found in a man younger than 30 in good health and CMV-seronegative. Source material: PBMCs. This chain joins TRBV27 and TRBJ1-2, with D perhaps TRBD1 (6 bases). For the CDR3, the DNA is TGTGCCAGCAGTCCCGGGGGGCAGGCTTATGGCTACACCTTC. It yields the protein CASSPGGQAYGYTF.